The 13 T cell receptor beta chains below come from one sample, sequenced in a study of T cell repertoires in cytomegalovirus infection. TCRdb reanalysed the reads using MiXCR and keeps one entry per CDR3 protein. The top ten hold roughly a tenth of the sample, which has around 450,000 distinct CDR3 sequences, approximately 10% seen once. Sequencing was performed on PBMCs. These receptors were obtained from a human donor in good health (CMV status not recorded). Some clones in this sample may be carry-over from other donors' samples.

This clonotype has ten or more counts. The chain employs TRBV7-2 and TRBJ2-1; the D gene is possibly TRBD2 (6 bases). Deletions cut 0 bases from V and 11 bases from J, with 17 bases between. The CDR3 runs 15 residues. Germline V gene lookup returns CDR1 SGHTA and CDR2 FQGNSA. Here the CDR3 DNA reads TGTGCCAGCAGCTTAGCTTTACAGGTGGCGGGAAAGCAGTTCTTC. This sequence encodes CASSLALQVAGKQFF. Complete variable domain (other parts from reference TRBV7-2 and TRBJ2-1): GAGVSQSPSNKVTEKGKDVELRCDPISGHTALYWYRQSLGQGLEFLIYFQGNSAPDKSGLPSDRFSAERTGGSVSTLTIQRTQQEDSAVYLCASSLALQVAGKQFFGPGTRLTVL.

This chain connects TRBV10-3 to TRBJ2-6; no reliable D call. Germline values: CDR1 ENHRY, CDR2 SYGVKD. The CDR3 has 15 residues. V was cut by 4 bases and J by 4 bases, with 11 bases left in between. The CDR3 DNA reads TGTGCCATCAGTGCCTTACTTACGGGGGCCAACGTCCTGACTTTC. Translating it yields CAISALLTGANVLTF.

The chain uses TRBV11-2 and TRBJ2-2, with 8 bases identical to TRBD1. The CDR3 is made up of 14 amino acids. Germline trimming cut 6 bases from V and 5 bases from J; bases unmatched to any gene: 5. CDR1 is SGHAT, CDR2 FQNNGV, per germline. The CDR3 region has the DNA TGTGCCAGCAGACAACAGGGGGAAACCGGGGAGCTGTTTTTT. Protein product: CASRQQGETGELFF.

The CDR3 sequence is CASSSGTSGPESSYEQYF. The CDR3 DNA is TGTGCCAGCAGTTCCGGGACTAGCGGGCCCGAAAGCTCCTACGAGCAGTACTTC. The genes are TRBV28 and TRBJ2-7, with 12 bases aligning to TRBD2. Germline values: CDR1 MDHEN, CDR2 SYDVKM. The V and J ends lost 4 bases and 0 bases, in that order; junction bases with no gene match: 10. The CDR3 runs to 18 residues.

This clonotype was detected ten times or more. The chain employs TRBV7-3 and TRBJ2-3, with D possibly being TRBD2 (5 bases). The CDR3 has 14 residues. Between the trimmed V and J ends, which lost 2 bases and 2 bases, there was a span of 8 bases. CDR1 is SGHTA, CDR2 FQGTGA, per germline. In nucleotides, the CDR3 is TGTGCCAGCAGCTTAGGAGCGGCCACAGATACGCAGTATTTT. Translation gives CASSLGAATDTQYF.

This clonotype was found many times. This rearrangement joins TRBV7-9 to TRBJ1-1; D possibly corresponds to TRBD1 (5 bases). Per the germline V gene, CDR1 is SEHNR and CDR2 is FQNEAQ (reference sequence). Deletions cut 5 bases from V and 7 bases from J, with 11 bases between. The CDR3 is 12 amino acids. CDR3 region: CASSPLTVEAFF. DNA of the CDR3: TGTGCCAGCAGCCCTTTGACAGTTGAAGCTTTCTTT.

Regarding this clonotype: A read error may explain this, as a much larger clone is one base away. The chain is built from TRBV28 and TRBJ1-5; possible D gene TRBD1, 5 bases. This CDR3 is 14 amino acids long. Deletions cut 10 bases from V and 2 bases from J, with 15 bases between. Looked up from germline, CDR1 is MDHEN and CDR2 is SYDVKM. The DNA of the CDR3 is TGTGCCATCCTGGGCAGGGAGCGCAATCAGCCCCAGCATTTT. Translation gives CAILGRERNQPQHF.

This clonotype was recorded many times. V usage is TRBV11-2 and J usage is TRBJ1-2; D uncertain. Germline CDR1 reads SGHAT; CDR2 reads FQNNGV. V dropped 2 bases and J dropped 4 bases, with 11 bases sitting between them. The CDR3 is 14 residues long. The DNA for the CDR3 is TGTGCCAGCAGCTTACACAACGGAGGCTATGGCTACACCTTC. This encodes CASSLHNGGYGYTF.

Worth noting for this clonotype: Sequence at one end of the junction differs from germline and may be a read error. The CDR3 coding sequence is TGTGCCAACAGCTTGGGCGCTCAGCCCCAGCATTTT. Its translation is CANSLGAQPQHF. The chain carries TRBV5-6 and TRBJ1-5, with no clear D. The V gene's germline CDR1 is SGHDT and CDR2 YYEEEE. The CDR3 is made up of 12 amino acids.

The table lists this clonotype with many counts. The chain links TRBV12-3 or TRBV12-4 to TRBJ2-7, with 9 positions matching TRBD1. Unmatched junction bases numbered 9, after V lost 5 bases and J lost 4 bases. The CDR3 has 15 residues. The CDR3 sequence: CASSSNRGRTYEQYF. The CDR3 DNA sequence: TGTGCCAGCAGTAGTAACAGGGGGCGTACGTACGAGCAGTACTTC.

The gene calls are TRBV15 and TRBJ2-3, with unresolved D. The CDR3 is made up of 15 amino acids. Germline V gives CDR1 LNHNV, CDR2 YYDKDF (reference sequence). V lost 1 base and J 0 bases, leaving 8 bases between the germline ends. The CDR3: CATSRARASTDTQYF. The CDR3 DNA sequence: TGTGCCACCAGCAGAGCTCGTGCTAGCACAGATACGCAGTATTTT.

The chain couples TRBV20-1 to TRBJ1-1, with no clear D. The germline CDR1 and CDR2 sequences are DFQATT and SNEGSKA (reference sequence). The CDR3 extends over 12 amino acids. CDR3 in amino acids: CRKGDPNTEAFF. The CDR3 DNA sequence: TGCCGAAAGGGCGATCCGAACACTGAAGCTTTCTTT.

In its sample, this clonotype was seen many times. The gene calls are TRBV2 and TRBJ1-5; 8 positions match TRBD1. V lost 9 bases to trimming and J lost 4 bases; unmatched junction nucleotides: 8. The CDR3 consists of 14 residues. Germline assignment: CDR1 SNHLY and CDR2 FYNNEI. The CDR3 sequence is CASRETGGNQPQHF. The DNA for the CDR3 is TGTGCCAGTCGGGAAACAGGGGGGAATCAGCCCCAGCATTTT.